This TCR beta chain was identified during a study of blood T cell repertoires in COVID-19. Sequencing was performed with immunoSEQ multiplex PCR; in TCRdb, only in-frame clones are kept and a portion is missing. The data contain approximately 150,000 clones, approximately 85% of them singletons. The germline gives CDR1 LGHNA, CDR2 YSLEER. This CDR3 has 16 residues. The junction had 4 bases not matched to a gene; V was cut back by 0 bases and J by 1 base. The V and J genes are TRBV4-3 and TRBJ2-3; 7 bases match TRBD2. What was sequenced was peripheral blood. The origin of this receptor is a human donor with acute or convalescent COVID-19. The donor label of this sample is uncertain. The CDR3 here is CASSQEAGRGTDTQYF. CDR3 nucleotide sequence: TGCGCCAGCAGCCAAGAAGCGGGACGGGGCACAGATACGCAGTATTTT.